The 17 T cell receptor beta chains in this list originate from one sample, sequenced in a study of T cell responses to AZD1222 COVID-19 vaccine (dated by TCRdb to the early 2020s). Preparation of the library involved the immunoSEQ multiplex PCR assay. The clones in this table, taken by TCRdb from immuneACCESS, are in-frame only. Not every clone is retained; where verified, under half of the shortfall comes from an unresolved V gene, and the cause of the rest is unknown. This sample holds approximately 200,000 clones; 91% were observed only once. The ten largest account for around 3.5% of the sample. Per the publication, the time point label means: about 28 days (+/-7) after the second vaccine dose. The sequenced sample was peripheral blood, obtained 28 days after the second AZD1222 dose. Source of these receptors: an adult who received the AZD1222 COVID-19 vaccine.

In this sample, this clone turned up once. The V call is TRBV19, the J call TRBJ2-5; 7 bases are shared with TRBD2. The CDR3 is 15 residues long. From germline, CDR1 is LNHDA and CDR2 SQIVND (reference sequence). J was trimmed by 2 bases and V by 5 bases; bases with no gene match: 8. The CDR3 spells CASSSGPAGQETQYF. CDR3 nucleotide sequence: TGTGCCAGTAGTTCCGGCCCAGCGGGGCAAGAGACCCAGTACTTC.

CDR3 loop: CASSFTAGGLGVGTQYF. The CDR3 bases are TGTGCCAGCAGCTTCACAGCGGGAGGGCTCGGTGTGGGTACGCAGTATTTT. V is TRBV3-1 (or the pseudogene TRBV3-2) and J is TRBJ2-3; 10 nucleotides align to TRBD2. This CDR3 spans 17 amino acids. Per germline, CDR1 LGHDT and CDR2 YNNKEL (reference sequence). Trimming removed 5 bases from V and 8 bases from J; junction bases left unmatched: 16.

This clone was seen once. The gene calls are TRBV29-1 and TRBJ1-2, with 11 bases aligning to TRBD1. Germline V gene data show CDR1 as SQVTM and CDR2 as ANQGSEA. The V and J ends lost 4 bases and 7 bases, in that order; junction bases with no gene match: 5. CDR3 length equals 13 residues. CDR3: CSVGDRGKGGYTF. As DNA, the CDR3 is TGCAGCGTTGGGGACAGGGGGAAGGGTGGCTACACCTTC.

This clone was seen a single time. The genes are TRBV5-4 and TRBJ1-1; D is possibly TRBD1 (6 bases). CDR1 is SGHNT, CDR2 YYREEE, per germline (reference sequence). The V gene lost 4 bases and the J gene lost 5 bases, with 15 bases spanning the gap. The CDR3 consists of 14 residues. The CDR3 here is CASSHRTGTTEAFF. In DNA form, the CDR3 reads TGTGCCAGCAGCCATCGAACCGGGACAACTGAAGCTTTCTTT.

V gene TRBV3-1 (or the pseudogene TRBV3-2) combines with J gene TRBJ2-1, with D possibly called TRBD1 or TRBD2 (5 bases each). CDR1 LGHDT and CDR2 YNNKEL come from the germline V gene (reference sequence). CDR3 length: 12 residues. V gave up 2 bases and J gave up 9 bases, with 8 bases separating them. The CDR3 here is CASSQLGTEQFF. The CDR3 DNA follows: TGTGCCAGCAGCCAATTGGGGACTGAGCAGTTCTTC.

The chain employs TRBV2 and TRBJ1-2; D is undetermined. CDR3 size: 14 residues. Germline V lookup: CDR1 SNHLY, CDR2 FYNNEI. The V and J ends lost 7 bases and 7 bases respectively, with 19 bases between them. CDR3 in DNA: TGTGCCAGCACCGCGGACGACCAAGTTGGTGGCTACACCTTC. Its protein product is CASTADDQVGGYTF.

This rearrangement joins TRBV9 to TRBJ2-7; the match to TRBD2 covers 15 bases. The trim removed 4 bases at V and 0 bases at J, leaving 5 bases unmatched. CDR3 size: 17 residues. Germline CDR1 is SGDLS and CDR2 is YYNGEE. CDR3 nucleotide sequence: TGTGCCAGCAGCACAGGACTAGCGGGAGGGCGCTCCTACGAGCAGTACTTC. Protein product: CASSTGLAGGRSYEQYF.

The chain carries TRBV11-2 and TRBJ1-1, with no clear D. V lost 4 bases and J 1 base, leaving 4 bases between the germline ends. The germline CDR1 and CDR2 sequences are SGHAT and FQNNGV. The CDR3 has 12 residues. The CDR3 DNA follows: TGTGCCAGCAGCTACGGGAACACTGAAGCTTTCTTT. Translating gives CASSYGNTEAFF.

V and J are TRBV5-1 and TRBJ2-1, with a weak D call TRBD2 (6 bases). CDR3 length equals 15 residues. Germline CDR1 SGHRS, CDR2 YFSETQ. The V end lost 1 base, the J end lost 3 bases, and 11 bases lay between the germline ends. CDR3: CASSLYPGLYNEQFF. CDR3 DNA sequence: TGCGCCAGCAGCTTGTATCCGGGACTCTACAATGAGCAGTTCTTC.

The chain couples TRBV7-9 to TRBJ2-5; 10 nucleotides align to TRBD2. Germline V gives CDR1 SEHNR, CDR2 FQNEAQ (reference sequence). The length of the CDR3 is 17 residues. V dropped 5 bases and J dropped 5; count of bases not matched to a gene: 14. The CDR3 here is CASSPSRAGGIGETQYF. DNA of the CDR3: TGTGCCAGCAGCCCCTCGAGAGCGGGAGGGATCGGGGAGACCCAGTACTTC.

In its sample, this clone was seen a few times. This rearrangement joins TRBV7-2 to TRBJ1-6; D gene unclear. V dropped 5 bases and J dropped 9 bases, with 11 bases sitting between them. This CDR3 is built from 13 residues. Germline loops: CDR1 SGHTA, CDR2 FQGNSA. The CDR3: CASSKRRASPLHF. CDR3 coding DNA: TGTGCCAGCAGCAAGCGGCGGGCTTCACCCCTCCACTTT.

In DNA form, the CDR3 reads TGTGCCAGCAGCCAATCCACGCGAAGCGAGCAGTACTTC. Its protein is CASSQSTRSEQYF. V usage is TRBV3-1 (or the pseudogene TRBV3-2) and J usage is TRBJ2-7; no definite D call. V shed 2 bases and J shed 6 bases, with 11 bases lying between them. The CDR3 totals 13 residues. Germline assignment: CDR1 LGHDT and CDR2 YNNKEL (reference sequence).

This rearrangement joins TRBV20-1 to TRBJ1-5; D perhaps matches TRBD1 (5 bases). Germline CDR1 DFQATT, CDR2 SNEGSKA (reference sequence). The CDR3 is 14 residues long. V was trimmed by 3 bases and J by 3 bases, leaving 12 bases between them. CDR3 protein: CSASKGRFNQPQHF. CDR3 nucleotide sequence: TGCAGTGCTAGTAAGGGACGGTTCAATCAGCCCCAGCATTTT.

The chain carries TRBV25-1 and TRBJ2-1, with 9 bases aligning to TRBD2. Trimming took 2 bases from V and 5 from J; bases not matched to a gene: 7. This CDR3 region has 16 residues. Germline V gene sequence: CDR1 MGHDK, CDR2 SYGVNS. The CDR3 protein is CASSEIGREGDNEQFF. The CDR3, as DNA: TGTGCCAGCAGTGAAATCGGGCGGGAGGGGGACAATGAGCAGTTCTTC.

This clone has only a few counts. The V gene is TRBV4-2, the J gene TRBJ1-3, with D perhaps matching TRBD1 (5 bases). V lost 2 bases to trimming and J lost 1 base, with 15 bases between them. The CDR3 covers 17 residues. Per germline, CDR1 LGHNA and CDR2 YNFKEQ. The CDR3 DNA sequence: TGTGCCAGCAGCCAAACACTCGGGGGGACTTCTGGAAACACCATATATTTT. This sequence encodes CASSQTLGGTSGNTIYF.

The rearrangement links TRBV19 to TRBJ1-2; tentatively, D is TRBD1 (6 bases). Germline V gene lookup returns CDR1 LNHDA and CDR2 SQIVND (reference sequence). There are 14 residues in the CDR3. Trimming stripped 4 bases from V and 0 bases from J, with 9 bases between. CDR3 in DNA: TGTGCCAGTAGTACCCCAGGGGCTAACTATGGCTACACCTTC. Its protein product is CASSTPGANYGYTF.

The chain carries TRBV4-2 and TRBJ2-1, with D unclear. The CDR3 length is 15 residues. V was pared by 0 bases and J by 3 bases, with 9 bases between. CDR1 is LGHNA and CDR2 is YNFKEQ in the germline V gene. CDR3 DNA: TGTGCCAGCAGCCAAGATAGTTCTAGCTACAATGAGCAGTTCTTC. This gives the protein CASSQDSSSYNEQFF.